Listed here are 30 T cell receptor beta chains from one sample, sequenced in a study of blood T cell repertoires in COVID-19 (dated by TCRdb to about 2020). Library method: the immunoSEQ multiplex PCR assay. Here the immuneACCESS table is served through TCRdb, limited to in-frame sequences with V and J called. Missing clones are a known gap in these copies; in checked studies unresolved V genes cover under half, and the rest lacks a known reason. Here the sample has approximately 350,000 clones; roughly four fifths occur a single time. The leading ten clones occupy around 5.1% of the sample. The sample taken for sequencing was PBMCs or T cells enriched from blood (not recorded which). The receptors were sampled from a woman in her forties or fifties who had recovered from COVID-19.

The V call is TRBV9, the J call TRBJ1-6; 10 bases align to TRBD1. Per germline, CDR1 SGDLS and CDR2 YYNGEE. The CDR3 covers 17 residues. The V segment lost 0 bases and the J segment 7 bases; nucleotides outside the gene matches: 7. The CDR3 sequence is CASSVATGDRGNSPLHF. The CDR3, as DNA: TGTGCCAGCAGCGTAGCTACGGGGGACAGGGGAAATTCACCCCTCCACTTT.

DNA of the CDR3: TGTGCCAGCTCGCCATCAAAACAGGGGATTGGCACTGAAGCTTTCTTT. It codes for CASSPSKQGIGTEAFF. V and J are TRBV18 and TRBJ1-1; the match to TRBD1 covers 7 bases. V lost 6 bases, J lost 4 bases, and 14 bases stayed unmatched. Germline CDR1 is KGHSH and CDR2 is LQKENI. The CDR3 runs 16 residues.

This clone came up a few times. The rearrangement links TRBV2 to TRBJ1-5; 7 bases map to TRBD1. CDR1 SNHLY and CDR2 FYNNEI come from the germline V gene. The J segment lost 5 bases and the V segment lost 6 bases, leaving 10 bases of the junction unmatched. This CDR3 comprises 15 residues. In nucleotides, the CDR3 is TGTGCCAGCAGCCCACAGACAGGGATATATCAGCCCCAGCATTTT. Translating it yields CASSPQTGIYQPQHF.

The J gene is TRBJ2-3, the V gene TRBV7-2; 12 bases fit TRBD2. The V and J ends lost 5 bases and 5 bases, in that order; junction bases with no gene match: 8. CDR3 length equals 16 residues. CDR1 is SGHTA, CDR2 FQGNSA, per germline. The CDR3 region is CASSHPSGGGRDTQYF. In nucleotides, the CDR3 is TGTGCCAGCAGCCACCCTAGCGGGGGGGGGAGAGATACGCAGTATTTT.

The genes are TRBV7-8 and TRBJ2-7; 7 positions match TRBD1. From germline, CDR1 is SGHVS and CDR2 FQNEAQ. The CDR3 has 14 amino acids. Losses at the gene ends were 2 bases for V and 5 bases for J; bases not matched to a gene: 6. This CDR3 reads CASSLRLGGHEQYF. The CDR3 bases are TGTGCCAGCAGCTTACGTTTAGGGGGCCACGAGCAGTACTTC.

This chain links TRBV13 with TRBJ1-5; 12 bases agree with TRBD1. The CDR3 loop spans 17 amino acids. Per the germline V gene, CDR1 is PRHDT and CDR2 is FYEKMQ (reference sequence). The V gene end was trimmed by 0 bases and the J gene end by 5 bases; junction bases not matched to a gene: 5. CDR3 amino acids: CASSLGGTGGPYQPQHF. For the CDR3, the DNA is TGTGCCAGCAGCTTAGGCGGGACAGGGGGCCCGTATCAGCCCCAGCATTTT.

CDR3 region: CASSRTGRREQFF. CDR3 coding DNA: TGTGCCAGCAGTCGGACTGGCCGCCGCGAGCAGTTCTTC. The chain has TRBV6-6 and TRBJ2-1; tentative D call: TRBD2 (5 bases). The CDR3 is made up of 13 amino acids. Trimming removed 5 bases from V and 10 bases from J, with 15 bases in between. Germline-derived CDR1 and CDR2 are MNHNY and SVGAGI (reference sequence).

V and J are TRBV9 and TRBJ1-2, with D possibly TRBD1 on 5 matching bases. Germline V CDR1 and CDR2: SGDLS, YYNGEE. V lost 4 bases, J lost 5 bases, and 21 bases lay in between. CDR3 size: 16 residues. The CDR3 nucleotides are TGTGCCAGCAGCCTCTCCGTAGGGGCGGAACTATATGGCTACACCTTC. It yields the protein CASSLSVGAELYGYTF.

The chain joins TRBV10-3 to TRBJ2-7, with TRBD2 matching over 7 bases. The CDR3 runs 14 residues. J was trimmed by 4 bases and V by 11 bases; bases with no gene match: 14. The germline V gene encodes CDR1 ENHRY and CDR2 SYGVKD. The CDR3 region has the DNA TGTGCCTCCCGTGAGGCGGGAGAAGGGTACGAGCAGTACTTC. Amino acid sequence: CASREAGEGYEQYF.

This chain joins TRBV4-1 and TRBJ2-7, with TRBD1 as a possible D gene (6 bases). Trimming took 1 base from V and 2 from J, leaving 12 bases between them. CDR1 is MGHRA, CDR2 YSYEKL, per germline. The CDR3 sequence is 15 residues long. The CDR3 coding sequence is TGCGCCAGCAGCCAAGGAACGGGACAAACCTACGAGCAGTACTTC. It yields the protein CASSQGTGQTYEQYF.

This clone was seen more than once but under ten times. The rearrangement links TRBV7-3 to TRBJ2-1; 9 bases are shared with TRBD2. The length of the CDR3 is 15 residues. Germline V gene lookup returns CDR1 SGHTA and CDR2 FQGTGA. After removal of 8 bases from V and 9 bases from J, the junction contained 14 bases not matched to a gene. Here the CDR3 DNA reads TGTGCCAGCCAACCTGGAAGCGGGAGGAATAGTGAGCAGTTCTTC. It specifies CASQPGSGRNSEQFF.

This clone was picked up a small number of times. CDR3 nucleotides: TGTGCCAGCAGTCCACTAGACAGGGGGCCTGAAGCTTTCTTT. Its translation: CASSPLDRGPEAFF. The rearrangement uses TRBV6-5 and TRBJ1-1; 10 positions agree with TRBD1. The CDR3 has 14 amino acids. Germline loops: CDR1 MNHEY, CDR2 SVGAGI. V was clipped by 5 bases and J by 6 bases; unmatched bases: 6.

The genes are TRBV6-5 and TRBJ2-2; TRBD1 agrees at 7 bases. Germline loops: CDR1 MNHEY, CDR2 SVGAGI. The CDR3 spans 15 residues. Unmatched junction bases numbered 4, after V lost 6 bases and J lost 0 bases. The CDR3 nucleotides are TGTGCCAGCAGCCAGGGGACAGCGAACACCGGGGAGCTGTTTTTT. It encodes CASSQGTANTGELFF.

The V and J genes are TRBV9 and TRBJ2-1; 9 nucleotides agree with TRBD2. CDR3 length equals 17 residues. After removal of 0 bases from V and 2 bases from J, the junction contained 6 bases not matched to a gene. CDR1 and CDR2 (germline): SGDLS, YYNGEE. The DNA for the CDR3 is TGTGCCAGCAGCGTAGGGCTCGGCGGGAGGGCCTACAATGAGCAGTTCTTC. Amino acids: CASSVGLGGRAYNEQFF. The full variable domain, its missing parts supplied by reference TRBV9 and TRBJ2-1, is DSGVTQTPKHLITATGQRVTLRCSPRSGDLSVYWYQQSLDQGLQFLIQYYNGEERAKGNILERFSAQQFPDLHSELNLSSLELGDSALYFCASSVGLGGRAYNEQFFGPGTRLTVL.

This chain uses TRBV27 with TRBJ2-5; 11 bases are a match to TRBD1. The CDR3 extends over 16 amino acids. Germline V CDR1 and CDR2: MNHEY, SMNVEV (reference sequence). J gave up 5 bases and V 6 bases, and 11 bases lay outside the gene matches. CDR3 protein: CASRGVDRGLLETQYF. CDR3 nucleotide sequence: TGTGCCAGCAGGGGGGTGGACAGGGGGCTGTTGGAGACCCAGTACTTC.

This CDR3 reads CASSYIPPGNTIYF. For the CDR3, the DNA is TGTGCCAGCAGTTATATTCCTCCTGGAAACACCATATATTTT. This chain joins TRBV6-2 or TRBV6-3 and TRBJ1-3; D not resolved. CDR1 and CDR2 (germline): MNHEY, SVGEGT. The CDR3 covers 14 residues. V was pared by 3 bases and J by 2 bases, with 8 bases between.

The chain combines TRBV28 with TRBJ2-7; a weak D match, TRBD2 (5 bases). From germline, CDR1 is MDHEN and CDR2 SYDVKM. The length of the CDR3 is 12 residues. Trimming removed 2 bases from V and 6 bases from J, with 8 bases in between. The CDR3 reads CASSLRGSEQYF. The CDR3 bases are TGTGCCAGCAGTTTACGGGGAAGCGAGCAGTACTTC.

The J gene is TRBJ1-1, the V gene TRBV19; TRBD1 is a possible D gene (5 bases). Trimming took off 3 bases at V and 4 bases at J, with 18 bases between the two ends. Germline CDR1 is LNHDA and CDR2 is SQIVND (reference sequence). This CDR3 spans 16 amino acids. The CDR3: CASSMSPGGVRTEAFF. The CDR3 DNA follows: TGTGCCAGTAGTATGTCTCCGGGAGGGGTGCGCACTGAAGCTTTCTTT.

V usage is TRBV20-1 and J usage is TRBJ1-2; unclear D gene. The CDR3 loop spans 11 amino acids. Per germline, CDR1 DFQATT and CDR2 SNEGSKA (reference sequence). V was trimmed by 4 bases and J by 8 bases, leaving 11 bases between them. The CDR3 nucleotides read TGCAGTGCTACTAGGCTCTGGGGCTACACCTTC. Translation gives CSATRLWGYTF.

This chain joins TRBV4-1 and TRBJ2-7; 7 bases map to TRBD1. Germline loops: CDR1 MGHRA, CDR2 YSYEKL. V lost 4 bases to trimming and J lost 2 bases; unmatched junction nucleotides: 11. The CDR3 sequence is 16 residues long. The CDR3 reads CASSRYLTGSTYEQYF. In nucleotides, the CDR3 is TGCGCCAGCAGCCGCTATTTGACAGGGAGTACCTACGAGCAGTACTTC.

This rearrangement joins TRBV18 to TRBJ2-2, with TRBD1 matching over 9 bases. The V segment lost 4 bases and the J segment 3 bases; nucleotides outside the gene matches: 3. CDR1 is KGHSH, CDR2 LQKENI, per germline. The CDR3 has 15 residues. The DNA of the CDR3 is TGTGCCAGCTCACGACAGGGGGTGTACACCGGGGAGCTGTTTTTT. As protein: CASSRQGVYTGELFF.

The chain uses TRBV7-6 and TRBJ2-1; a possible D gene is TRBD2 (6 bases). V lost 1 base and J 4 bases, leaving 14 bases between the germline ends. CDR3 length: 16 amino acids. Germline V gives CDR1 SGHVS, CDR2 FNYEAQ. The CDR3 DNA follows: TGTGCCAGCAGCTTAGAAGGGCGGGGAGGTTACAATGAGCAGTTCTTC. Its translation is CASSLEGRGGYNEQFF.

The chain couples TRBV30 to TRBJ2-2, with D maybe TRBD1 (6 bases). The CDR3 is 15 residues long. Looked up from germline, CDR1 is GTSNPN and CDR2 is SVGIG (reference sequence). Trimming cost V 0 bases and J 5 bases, with 13 bases left between them. Here the CDR3 reads CAWSVFTGKTGELFF. Here the CDR3 DNA reads TGTGCCTGGAGTGTTTTCACAGGGAAAACCGGGGAGCTGTTTTTT.

The chain uses TRBV7-8 and TRBJ2-7; D may be TRBD2 (5 bases). V was clipped by 5 bases and J by 3 bases, with 17 bases between them. CDR3 length: 15 amino acids. Germline lookup yields CDR1 SGHVS and CDR2 FQNEAQ. DNA for the CDR3: TGTGCCAGCAGCGCCTTATTCGGGGTCAGCTACGAGCAGTACTTC. It codes for CASSALFGVSYEQYF.

The chain has TRBV4-2 and TRBJ1-1; D might be TRBD1 (6 bases). The germline V and J ends were trimmed by 1 base and 4 bases, with 13 bases remaining between them. Germline V lookup: CDR1 LGHNA, CDR2 YNFKEQ. The CDR3 sequence is 15 residues long. The CDR3 is CASSQGGQGTTEAFF. The DNA of the CDR3 is TGTGCCAGCAGCCAAGGGGGTCAGGGGACCACTGAAGCTTTCTTT.

This sequence joins TRBV7-2 and TRBJ1-1; D call uncertain. With 7 bases removed from V and 0 bases from J, the gap between germline ends came to 15 bases. Germline V lookup: CDR1 SGHTA, CDR2 FQGNSA. The CDR3 sequence is 15 residues long. CDR3: CASTGGSAVNTEAFF. The CDR3 region has the DNA TGTGCCAGCACCGGCGGATCGGCGGTGAACACTGAAGCTTTCTTT.

The J gene is TRBJ2-1, the V gene TRBV2, with D perhaps TRBD1 (6 bases). Germline CDR1 and CDR2: SNHLY and FYNNEI. The germline V and J ends were trimmed by 1 base and 7 bases, with 8 bases remaining between them. The CDR3 length is 13 residues. In DNA, the CDR3 is TGTGCCAGCAGTGAAGTAGGGGGAAATGAGCAGTTCTTC. This codes for CASSEVGGNEQFF.

The CDR3 DNA is TGTGCCAGTAGTCCCCGACAGCCAGGCGACGGCTACACCTTC. Translated: CASSPRQPGDGYTF. The chain is built from TRBV19 and TRBJ1-2, with a possible D match to TRBD1 (5 bases). This CDR3 contains 14 residues. Trimming pared 5 bases from V and 8 bases from J, leaving 18 bases between. Germline V gene lookup returns CDR1 LNHDA and CDR2 SQIVND (reference sequence).

The sample holds a few counts of this clone. CDR3 in amino acids: CASSLDAAGELFF. In nucleotides, the CDR3 is TGTGCCAGCAGCCTAGACGCGGCCGGGGAGCTGTTTTTT. The chain joins TRBV7-9 to TRBJ2-2; D is uncertain. The CDR3 totals 13 residues. The V gene lost 5 bases and the J gene lost 6 bases, with 10 bases spanning the gap. Germline V gene sequence: CDR1 SEHNR, CDR2 FQNEAQ (reference sequence).

V gene TRBV7-9 combines with J gene TRBJ2-4, with D uncertain. Trimming shortened V by 3 bases and J by 0 bases, and 6 bases separated the two germline ends. The germline V gene has CDR1 SEHNR and CDR2 FQNEAQ (reference sequence). This CDR3 spans 14 amino acids. This CDR3 reads CASSLVVAKNIQYF. In DNA, the CDR3 is TGTGCCAGCAGCTTGGTAGTAGCCAAAAACATTCAGTACTTC.